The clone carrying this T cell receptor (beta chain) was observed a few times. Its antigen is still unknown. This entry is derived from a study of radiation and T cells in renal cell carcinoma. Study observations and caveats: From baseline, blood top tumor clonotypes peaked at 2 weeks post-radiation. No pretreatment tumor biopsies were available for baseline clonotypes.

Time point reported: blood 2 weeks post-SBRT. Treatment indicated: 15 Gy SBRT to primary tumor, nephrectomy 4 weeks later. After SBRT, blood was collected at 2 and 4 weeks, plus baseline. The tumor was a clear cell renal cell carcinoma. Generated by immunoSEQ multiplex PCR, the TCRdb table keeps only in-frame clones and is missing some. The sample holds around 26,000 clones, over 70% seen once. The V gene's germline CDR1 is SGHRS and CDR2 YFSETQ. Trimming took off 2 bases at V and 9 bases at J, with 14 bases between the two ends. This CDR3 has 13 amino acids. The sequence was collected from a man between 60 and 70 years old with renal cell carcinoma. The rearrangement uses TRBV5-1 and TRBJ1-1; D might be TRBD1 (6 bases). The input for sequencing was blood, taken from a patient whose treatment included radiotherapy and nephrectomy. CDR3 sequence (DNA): TGCGCCAGCAGCTTAATTGTTGGACAGAAAGCTTTCTTT. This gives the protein CASSLIVGQKAFF.